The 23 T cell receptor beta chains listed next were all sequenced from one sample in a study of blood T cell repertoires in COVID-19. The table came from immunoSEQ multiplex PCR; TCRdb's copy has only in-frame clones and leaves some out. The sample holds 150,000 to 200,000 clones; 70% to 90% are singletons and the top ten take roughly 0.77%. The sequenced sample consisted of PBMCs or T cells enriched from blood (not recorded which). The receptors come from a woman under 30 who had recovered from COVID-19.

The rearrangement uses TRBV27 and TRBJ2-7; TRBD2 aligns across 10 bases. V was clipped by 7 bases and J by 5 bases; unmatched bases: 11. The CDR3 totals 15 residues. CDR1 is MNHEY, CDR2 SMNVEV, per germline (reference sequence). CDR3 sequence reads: CASTSVGLAVHEQYF. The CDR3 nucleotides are TGTGCCAGCACCTCCGTTGGACTAGCGGTCCACGAGCAGTACTTC.

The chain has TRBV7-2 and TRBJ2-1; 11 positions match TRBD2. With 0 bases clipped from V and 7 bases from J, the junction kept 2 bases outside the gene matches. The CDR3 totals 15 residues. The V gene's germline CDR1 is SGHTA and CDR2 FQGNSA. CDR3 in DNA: TGTGCCAGCAGCTTAGCGGGACTAGCGGCTAATGAGCAGTTCTTC. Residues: CASSLAGLAANEQFF.

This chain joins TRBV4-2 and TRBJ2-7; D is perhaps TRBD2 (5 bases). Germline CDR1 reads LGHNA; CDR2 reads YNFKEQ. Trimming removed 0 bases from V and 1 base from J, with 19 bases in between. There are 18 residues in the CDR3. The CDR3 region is CASSQDPVGGGGSYEQYF. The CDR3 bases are TGTGCCAGCAGCCAAGATCCCGTCGGTGGAGGAGGATCCTACGAGCAGTACTTC.

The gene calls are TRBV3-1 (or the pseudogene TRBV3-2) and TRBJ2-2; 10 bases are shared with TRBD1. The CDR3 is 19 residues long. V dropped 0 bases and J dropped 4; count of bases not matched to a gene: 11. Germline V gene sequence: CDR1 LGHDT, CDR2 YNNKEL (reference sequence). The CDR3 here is CASSQETPARQGATGELFF. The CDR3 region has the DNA TGTGCCAGCAGCCAAGAAACACCCGCCAGACAGGGGGCCACCGGGGAGCTGTTTTTT.

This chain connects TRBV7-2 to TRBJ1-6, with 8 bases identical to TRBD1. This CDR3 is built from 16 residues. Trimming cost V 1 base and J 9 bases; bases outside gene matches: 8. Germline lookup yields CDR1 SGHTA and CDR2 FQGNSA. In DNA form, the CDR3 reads TGTGCCAGCAGCTTAGTGGCAGGGGGCTTCGGTTCACCCCTCCACTTT. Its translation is CASSLVAGGFGSPLHF.

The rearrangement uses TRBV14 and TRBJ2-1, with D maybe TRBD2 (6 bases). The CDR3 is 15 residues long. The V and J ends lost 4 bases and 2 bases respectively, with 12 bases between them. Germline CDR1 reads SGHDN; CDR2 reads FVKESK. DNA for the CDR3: TGTGCCAGCAGCCCCCGGGACTCCCCCTACAATGAGCAGTTCTTC. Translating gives CASSPRDSPYNEQFF.

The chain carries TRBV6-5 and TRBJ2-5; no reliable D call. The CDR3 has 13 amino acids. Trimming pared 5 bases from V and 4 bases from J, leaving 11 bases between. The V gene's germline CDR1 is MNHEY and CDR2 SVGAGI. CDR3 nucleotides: TGTGCCAGCAGTCTCCGGCGGCGAGAGACCCAGTACTTC. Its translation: CASSLRRRETQYF.

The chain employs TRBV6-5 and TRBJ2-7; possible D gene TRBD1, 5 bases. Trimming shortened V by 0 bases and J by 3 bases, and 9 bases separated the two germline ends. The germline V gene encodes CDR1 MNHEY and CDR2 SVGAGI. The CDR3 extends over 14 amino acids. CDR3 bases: TGTGCCAGCAGTTACTCAGCAGGGAACTACGAGCAGTACTTC. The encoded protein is CASSYSAGNYEQYF.

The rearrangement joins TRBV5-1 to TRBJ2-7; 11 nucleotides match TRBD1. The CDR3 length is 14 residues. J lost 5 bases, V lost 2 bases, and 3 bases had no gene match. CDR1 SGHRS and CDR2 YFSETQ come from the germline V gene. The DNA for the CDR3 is TGCGCCAGCAGCTTAGGGGACAGGGGGGACGAGCAGTACTTC. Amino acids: CASSLGDRGDEQYF.

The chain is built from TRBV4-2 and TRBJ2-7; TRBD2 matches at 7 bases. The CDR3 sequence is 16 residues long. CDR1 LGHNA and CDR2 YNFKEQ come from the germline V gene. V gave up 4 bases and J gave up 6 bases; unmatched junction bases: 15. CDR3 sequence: CASSLPGGGGSVEQYF. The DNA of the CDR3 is TGTGCCAGCAGCCTACCGGGGGGTGGGGGTTCCGTCGAGCAGTACTTC.

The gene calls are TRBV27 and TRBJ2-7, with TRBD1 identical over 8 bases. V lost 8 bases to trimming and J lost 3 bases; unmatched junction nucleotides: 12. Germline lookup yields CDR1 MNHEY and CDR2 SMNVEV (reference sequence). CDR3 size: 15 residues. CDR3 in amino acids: CASSTLDRGVYEQYF. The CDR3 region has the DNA TGTGCCAGCTCCACCCTAGACAGGGGAGTCTACGAGCAGTACTTC.

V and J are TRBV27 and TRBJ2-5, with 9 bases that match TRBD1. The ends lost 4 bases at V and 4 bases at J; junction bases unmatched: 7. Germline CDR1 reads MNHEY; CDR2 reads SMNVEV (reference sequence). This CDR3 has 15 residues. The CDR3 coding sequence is TGTGCCAGCAGTTCACTTACAGGGGGCGGAGAGACCCAGTACTTC. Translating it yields CASSSLTGGGETQYF.

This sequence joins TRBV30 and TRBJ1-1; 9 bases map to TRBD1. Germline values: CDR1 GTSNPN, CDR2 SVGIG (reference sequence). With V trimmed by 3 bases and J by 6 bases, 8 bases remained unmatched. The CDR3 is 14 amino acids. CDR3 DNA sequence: TGTGCCTGGAGACCCGGGACAGGGATGGCTGAAGCTTTCTTT. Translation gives CAWRPGTGMAEAFF.

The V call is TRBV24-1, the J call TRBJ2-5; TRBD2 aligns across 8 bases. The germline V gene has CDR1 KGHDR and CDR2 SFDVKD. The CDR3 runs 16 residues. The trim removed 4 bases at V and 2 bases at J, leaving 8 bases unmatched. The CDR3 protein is CATSDPTSGAQETQYF. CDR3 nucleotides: TGTGCCACCAGTGACCCTACTAGCGGAGCACAAGAGACCCAGTACTTC.

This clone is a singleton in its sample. CDR3 sequence (DNA): TGTGCCAGCAGCCCCCCTGGACTAGCGTTAGCGGAGACCCAGTACTTC. As protein: CASSPPGLALAETQYF. V and J are TRBV6-2 or TRBV6-3 and TRBJ2-5; TRBD2 aligns across 9 bases. CDR1 and CDR2 from the germline V gene are MNHEY and SVGEGT. V shed 6 bases, J shed 5 bases, and the junction held 13 bases outside the gene matches. The CDR3 is 16 amino acids.

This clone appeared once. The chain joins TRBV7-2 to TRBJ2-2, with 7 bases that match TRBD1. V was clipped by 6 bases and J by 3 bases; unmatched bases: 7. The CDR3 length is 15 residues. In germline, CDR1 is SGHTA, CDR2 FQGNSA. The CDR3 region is CASRYRGRDTGELFF. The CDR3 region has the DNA TGTGCCAGCAGGTACAGGGGTCGGGACACCGGGGAGCTGTTTTTT.

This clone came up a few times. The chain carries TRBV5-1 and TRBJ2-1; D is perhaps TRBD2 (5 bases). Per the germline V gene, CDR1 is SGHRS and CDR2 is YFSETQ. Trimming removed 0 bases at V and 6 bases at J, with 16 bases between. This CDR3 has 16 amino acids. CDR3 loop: CASSLVGGRISNEQFF. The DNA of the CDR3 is TGCGCCAGCAGCTTGGTTGGTGGGAGAATTTCCAATGAGCAGTTCTTC.

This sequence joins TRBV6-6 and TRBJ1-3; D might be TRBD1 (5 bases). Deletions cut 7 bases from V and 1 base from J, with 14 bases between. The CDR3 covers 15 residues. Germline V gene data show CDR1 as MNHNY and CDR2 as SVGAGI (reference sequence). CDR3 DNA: TGTGCCAGCACATTGGGGCAGCCTTCTGGAAACACCATATATTTT. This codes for CASTLGQPSGNTIYF.

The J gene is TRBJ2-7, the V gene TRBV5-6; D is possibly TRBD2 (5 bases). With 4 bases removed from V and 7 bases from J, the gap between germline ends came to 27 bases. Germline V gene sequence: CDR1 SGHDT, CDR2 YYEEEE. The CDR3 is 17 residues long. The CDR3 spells CASSGTGGGSGYREQYF. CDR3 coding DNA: TGTGCCAGCAGCGGTACCGGTGGTGGGAGTGGGTATAGGGAGCAGTACTTC. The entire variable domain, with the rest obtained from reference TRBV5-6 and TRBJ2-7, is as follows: DAGVTQSPTHLIKTRGQQVTLRCSPKSGHDTVSWYQQALGQGPQFIFQYYEEEERQRGNFPDRFSGHQFPNYSSELNVNALLLGDSALYLCASSGTGGGSGYREQYFGPGTRLTVT.

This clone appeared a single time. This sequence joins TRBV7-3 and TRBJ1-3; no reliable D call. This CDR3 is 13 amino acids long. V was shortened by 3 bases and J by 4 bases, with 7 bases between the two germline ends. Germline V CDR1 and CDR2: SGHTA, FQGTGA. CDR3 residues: CASSLGRGNTIYF. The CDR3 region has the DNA TGTGCCAGCAGCTTGGGCAGGGGAAACACCATATATTTT.

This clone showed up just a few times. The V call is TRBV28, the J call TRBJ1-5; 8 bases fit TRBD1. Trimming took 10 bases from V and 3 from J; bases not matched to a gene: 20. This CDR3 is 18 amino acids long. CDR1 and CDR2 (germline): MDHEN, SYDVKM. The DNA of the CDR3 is TGTGCCACCCTAATCGTTAGGACAGGGAGGTTGATCAATCAGCCCCAGCATTTT. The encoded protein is CATLIVRTGRLINQPQHF. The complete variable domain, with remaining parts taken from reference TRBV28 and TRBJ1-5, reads DVKVTQSSRYLVKRTGEKVFLECVQDMDHENMFWYRQDPGLGLRLIYFSYDVKMKEKGDIPEGYSVSREKKERFSLILESASTNQTSMYLCATLIVRTGRLINQPQHFGDGTRLSIL.

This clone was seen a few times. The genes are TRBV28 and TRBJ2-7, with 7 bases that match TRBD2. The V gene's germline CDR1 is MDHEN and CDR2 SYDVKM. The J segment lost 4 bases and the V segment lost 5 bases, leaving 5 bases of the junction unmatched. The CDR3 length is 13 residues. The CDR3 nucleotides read TGTGCCAGCAGTCTGGGACTACTATACGAGCAGTACTTC. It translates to CASSLGLLYEQYF.

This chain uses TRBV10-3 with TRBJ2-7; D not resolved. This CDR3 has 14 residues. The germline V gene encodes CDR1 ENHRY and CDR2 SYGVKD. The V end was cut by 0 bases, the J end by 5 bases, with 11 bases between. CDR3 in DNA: TGTGCCATCAGTGAGTCTGTCCTACTCAACGAGCAGTACTTC. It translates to CAISESVLLNEQYF.